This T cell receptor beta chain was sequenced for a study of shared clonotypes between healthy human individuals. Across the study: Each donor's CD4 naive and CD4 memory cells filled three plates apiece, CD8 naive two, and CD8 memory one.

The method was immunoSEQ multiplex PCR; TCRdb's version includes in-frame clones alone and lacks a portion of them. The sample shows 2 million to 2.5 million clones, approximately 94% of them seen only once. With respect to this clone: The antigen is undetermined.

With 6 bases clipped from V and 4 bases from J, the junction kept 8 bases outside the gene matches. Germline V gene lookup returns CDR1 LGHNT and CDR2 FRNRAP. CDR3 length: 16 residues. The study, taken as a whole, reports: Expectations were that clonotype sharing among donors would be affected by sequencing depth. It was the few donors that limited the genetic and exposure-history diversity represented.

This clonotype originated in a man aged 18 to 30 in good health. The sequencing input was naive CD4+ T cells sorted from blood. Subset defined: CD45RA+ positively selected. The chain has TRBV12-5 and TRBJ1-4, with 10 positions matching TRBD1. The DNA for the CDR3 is TGTGCTAGTGGCTCCGACAGGGGGCTGGGTAATGAAAAACTGTTTTTT. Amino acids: CASGSDRGLGNEKLFF.